These T cell receptor beta chains were read from a single sample in a study of blood T cell repertoires in COVID-19. This table comes from immunoSEQ multiplex PCR, and its TCRdb copy is limited to in-frame clones, with some not included. The sample lists roughly 350,000 clones; 80% to 95% were seen once. Material: PBMCs or T cells enriched from blood (not recorded which). These TCRs come from a woman in her twenties or thirties who had recovered from COVID-19. Both conserved end residues are trimmed from each CDR3. The order of the fields is J gene, V gene, D gene, CDR3 protein. The D gene is left open where the match is weak.

J gene: TRBJ1-5
V gene: TRBV19
D gene: -
CDR3 protein: ASSMGSRSNQPQH

J gene: TRBJ1-1
V gene: TRBV21-1
D gene: -
CDR3 protein: ASSRRTGNTEAF

J gene: TRBJ1-5
V gene: TRBV28
D gene: -
CDR3 protein: ASSPNFRVGNQPQH

J gene: TRBJ2-7
V gene: TRBV28
D gene: TRBD2
CDR3 protein: ASSPPNEAGGVDEQY

J gene: TRBJ2-5
V gene: TRBV14
D gene: -
CDR3 protein: ASSQERTPGTQY

J gene: TRBJ2-3
V gene: TRBV20-1
D gene: -
CDR3 protein: SASALRLSTDTQY

J gene: TRBJ2-7
V gene: TRBV2
D gene: TRBD1
CDR3 protein: ASMDRGSFDEQY

J gene: TRBJ2-3
V gene: TRBV28
D gene: TRBD2
CDR3 protein: ASIFSGSADTQY

J gene: TRBJ2-6
V gene: TRBV19
D gene: -
CDR3 protein: ASSRQSSGANVLT

J gene: TRBJ1-2
V gene: TRBV9
D gene: -
CDR3 protein: ASSVDSNYGYT

J gene: TRBJ2-7
V gene: TRBV5-5
D gene: -
CDR3 protein: ASSGGGLYEQY

J gene: TRBJ2-1
V gene: TRBV14
D gene: TRBD2
CDR3 protein: ASSLIGTSGGNEQF

J gene: TRBJ1-2
V gene: TRBV3-1/TRBV3-2
D gene: TRBD1
CDR3 protein: ASSRRVSGTGINYGYT

J gene: TRBJ2-3
V gene: TRBV7-9
D gene: -
CDR3 protein: ASSLGQTTDTQY

J gene: TRBJ1-1
V gene: TRBV25-1
D gene: -
CDR3 protein: ASSELEPFPTEAF